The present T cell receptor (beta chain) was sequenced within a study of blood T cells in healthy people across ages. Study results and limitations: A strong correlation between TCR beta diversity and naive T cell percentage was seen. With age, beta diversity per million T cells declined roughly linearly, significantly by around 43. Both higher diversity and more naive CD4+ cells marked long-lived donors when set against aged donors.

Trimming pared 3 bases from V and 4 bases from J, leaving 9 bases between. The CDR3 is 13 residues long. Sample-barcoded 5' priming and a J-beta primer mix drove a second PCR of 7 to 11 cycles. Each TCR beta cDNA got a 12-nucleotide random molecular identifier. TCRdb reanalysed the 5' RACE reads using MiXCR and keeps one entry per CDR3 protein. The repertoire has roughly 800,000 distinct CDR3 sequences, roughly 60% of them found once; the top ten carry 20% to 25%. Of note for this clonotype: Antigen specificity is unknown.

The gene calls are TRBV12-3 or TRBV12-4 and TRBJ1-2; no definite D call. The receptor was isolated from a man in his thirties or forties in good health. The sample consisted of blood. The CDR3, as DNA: TGTGCCAGCAGTTTCGGGTTGCGCTATGGCTACACCTTC. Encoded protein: CASSFGLRYGYTF.